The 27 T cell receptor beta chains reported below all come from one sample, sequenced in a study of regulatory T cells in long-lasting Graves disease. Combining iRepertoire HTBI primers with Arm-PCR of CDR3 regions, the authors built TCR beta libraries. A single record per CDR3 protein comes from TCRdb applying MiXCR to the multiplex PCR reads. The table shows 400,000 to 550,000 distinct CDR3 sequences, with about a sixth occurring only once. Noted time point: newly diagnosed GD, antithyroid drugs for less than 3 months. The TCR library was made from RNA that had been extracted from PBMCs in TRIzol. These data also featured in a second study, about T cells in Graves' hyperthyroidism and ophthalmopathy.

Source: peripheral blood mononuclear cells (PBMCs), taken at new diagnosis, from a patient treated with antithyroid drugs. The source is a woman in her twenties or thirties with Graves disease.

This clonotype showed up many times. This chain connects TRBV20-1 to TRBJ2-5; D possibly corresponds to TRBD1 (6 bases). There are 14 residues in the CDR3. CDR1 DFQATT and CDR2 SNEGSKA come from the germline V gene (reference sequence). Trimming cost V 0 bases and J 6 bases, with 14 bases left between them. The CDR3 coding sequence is TGCAGTGCTAGAGATGGGACACCGAAGAAGACCCAGTACTTC. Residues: CSARDGTPKKTQYF.

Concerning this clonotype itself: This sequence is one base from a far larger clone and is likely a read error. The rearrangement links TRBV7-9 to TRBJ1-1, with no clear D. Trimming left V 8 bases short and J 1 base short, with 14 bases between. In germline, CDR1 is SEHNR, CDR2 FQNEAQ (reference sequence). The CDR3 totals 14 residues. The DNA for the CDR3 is TGTGCCAGCTCACCAGCGTCTACGAACACTGAAGCTTTCTTT. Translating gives CASSPASTNTEAFF.

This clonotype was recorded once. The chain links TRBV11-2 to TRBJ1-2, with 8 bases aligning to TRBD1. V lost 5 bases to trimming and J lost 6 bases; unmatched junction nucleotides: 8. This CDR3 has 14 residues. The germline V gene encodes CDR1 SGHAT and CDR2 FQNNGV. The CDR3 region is CASSPDRAFDGYTF. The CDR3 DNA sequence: TGTGCCAGCAGCCCGGACAGGGCTTTTGATGGCTACACCTTC.

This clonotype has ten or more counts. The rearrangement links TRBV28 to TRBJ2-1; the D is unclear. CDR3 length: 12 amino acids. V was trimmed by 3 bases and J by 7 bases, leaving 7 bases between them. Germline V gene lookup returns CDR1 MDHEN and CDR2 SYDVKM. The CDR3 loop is CASSLIGNEQFF. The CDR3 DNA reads TGTGCCAGCAGTTTGATTGGGAATGAGCAGTTCTTC.

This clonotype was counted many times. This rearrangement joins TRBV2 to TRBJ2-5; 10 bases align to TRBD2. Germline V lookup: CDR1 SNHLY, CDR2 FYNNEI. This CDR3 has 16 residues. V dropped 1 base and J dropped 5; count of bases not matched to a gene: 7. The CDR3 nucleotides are TGTGCCAGCAGTGAAGGGGTAGCGGGAGGTGGGGAGACCCAGTACTTC. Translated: CASSEGVAGGGETQYF.

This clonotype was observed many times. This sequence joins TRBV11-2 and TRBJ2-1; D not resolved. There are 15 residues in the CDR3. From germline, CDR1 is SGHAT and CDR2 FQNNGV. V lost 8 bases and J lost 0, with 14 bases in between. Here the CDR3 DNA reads TGTGCCAGCGTAGGCGGTAGTAGCTCCTACAATGAGCAGTTCTTC. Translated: CASVGGSSSYNEQFF.

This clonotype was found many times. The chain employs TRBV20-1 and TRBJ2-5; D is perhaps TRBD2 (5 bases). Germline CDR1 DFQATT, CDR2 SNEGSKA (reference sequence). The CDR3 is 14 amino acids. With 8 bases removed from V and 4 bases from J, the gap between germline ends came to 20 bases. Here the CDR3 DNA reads TGCAGTCCCTCTCGAGGCGGGCTGGGAGAGACCCAGTACTTC. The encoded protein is CSPSRGGLGETQYF.

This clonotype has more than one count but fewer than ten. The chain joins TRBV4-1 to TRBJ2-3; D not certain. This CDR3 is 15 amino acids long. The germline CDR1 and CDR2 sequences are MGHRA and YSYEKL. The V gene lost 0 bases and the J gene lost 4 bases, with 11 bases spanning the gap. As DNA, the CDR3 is TGCGCCAGCAGCCAAGATAAGGGTTTCGCAGATACGCAGTATTTT. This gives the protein CASSQDKGFADTQYF.

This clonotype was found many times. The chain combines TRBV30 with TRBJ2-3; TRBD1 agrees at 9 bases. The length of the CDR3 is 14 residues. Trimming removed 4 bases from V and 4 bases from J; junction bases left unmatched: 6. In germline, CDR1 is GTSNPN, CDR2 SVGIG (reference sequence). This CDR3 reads CAWTTGGFADTQYF. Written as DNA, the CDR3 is TGTGCCTGGACCACAGGGGGCTTTGCAGATACGCAGTATTTT.

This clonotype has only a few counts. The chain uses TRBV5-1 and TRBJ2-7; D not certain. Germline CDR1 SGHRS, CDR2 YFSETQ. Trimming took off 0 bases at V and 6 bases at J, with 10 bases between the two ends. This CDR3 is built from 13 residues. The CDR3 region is CASSLEALGEQYF. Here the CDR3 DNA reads TGCGCCAGCAGCTTGGAGGCCCTCGGCGAGCAGTACTTC.

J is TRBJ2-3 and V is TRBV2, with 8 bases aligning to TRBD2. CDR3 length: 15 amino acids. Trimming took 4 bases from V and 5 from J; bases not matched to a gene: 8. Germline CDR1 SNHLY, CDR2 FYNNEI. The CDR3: CASSAPGLGRDTQYF. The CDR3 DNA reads TGTGCCAGCAGTGCGCCGGGACTAGGGCGAGATACGCAGTATTTT.

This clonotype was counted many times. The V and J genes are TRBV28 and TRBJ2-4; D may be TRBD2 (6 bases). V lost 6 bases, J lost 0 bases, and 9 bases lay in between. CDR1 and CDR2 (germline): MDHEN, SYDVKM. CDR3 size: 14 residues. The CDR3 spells CASSRDSAKNIQYF. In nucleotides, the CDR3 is TGTGCCAGCAGCCGGGACTCAGCCAAAAACATTCAGTACTTC.

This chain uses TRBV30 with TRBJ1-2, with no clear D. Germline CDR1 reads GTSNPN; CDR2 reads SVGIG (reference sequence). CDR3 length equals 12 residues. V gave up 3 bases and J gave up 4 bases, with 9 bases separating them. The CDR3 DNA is TGTGCCTGGAGAGACTTCCTCTATGGCTACACCTTC. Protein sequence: CAWRDFLYGYTF.

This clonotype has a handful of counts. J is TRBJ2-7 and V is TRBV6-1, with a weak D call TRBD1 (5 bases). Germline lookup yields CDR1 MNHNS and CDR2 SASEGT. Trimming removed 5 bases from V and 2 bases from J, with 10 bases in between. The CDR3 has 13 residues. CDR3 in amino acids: CASSQGFTYEQYF. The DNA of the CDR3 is TGTGCCAGCAGTCAGGGTTTCACCTACGAGCAGTACTTC.

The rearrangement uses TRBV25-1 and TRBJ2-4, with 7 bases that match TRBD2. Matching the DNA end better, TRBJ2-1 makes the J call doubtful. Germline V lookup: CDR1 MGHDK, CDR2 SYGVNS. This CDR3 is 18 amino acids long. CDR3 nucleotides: TGTGCCAGCAGTGAAAAGTCTATGCGGGAGTGGGAGATAAATGAGCAGTTCTTC. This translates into CASSEKSMREWEINEQFF.

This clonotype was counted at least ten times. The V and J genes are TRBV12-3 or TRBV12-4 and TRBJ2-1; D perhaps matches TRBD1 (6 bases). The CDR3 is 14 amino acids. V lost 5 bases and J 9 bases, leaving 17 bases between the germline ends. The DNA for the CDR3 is TGTGCCAGCAGTCGCCAAGGGGGAGTTAGTGAGCAGTTCTTC. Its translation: CASSRQGGVSEQFF.

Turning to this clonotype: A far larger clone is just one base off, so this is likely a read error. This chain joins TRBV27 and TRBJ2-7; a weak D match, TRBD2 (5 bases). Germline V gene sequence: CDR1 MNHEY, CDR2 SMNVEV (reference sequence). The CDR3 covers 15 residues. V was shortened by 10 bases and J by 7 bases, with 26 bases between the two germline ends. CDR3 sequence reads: CATSRSGSSYNEQYF. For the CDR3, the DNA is TGTGCCACCTCCCGAAGCGGAAGCTCCTACAATGAGCAGTACTTC.

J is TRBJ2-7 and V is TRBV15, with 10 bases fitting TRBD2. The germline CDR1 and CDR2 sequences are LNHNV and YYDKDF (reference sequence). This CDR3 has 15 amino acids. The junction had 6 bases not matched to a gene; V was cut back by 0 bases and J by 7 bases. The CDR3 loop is CATSRDLGSGGEQYF. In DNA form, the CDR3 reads TGTGCCACCAGCAGAGATCTTGGTAGCGGGGGGGAGCAGTACTTC. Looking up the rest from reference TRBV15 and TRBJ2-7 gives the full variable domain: DAMVIQNPRYQVTQFGKPVTLSCSQTLNHNVMYWYQQKSSQAPKLLFHYYDKDFNNEADTPDNFQSRRPNTSFCFLDIRSPGLGDTAMYLCATSRDLGSGGEQYFGPGTRLTVT.

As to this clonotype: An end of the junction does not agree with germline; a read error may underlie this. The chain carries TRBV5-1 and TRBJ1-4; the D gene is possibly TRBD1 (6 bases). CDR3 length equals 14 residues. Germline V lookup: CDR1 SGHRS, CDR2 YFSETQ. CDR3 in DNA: TGCGCCAGCAGCCTTACAGGGAGTGCTGAAAAACCGTTTTTT. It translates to CASSLTGSAEKPFF. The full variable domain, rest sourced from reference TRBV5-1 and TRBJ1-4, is KAGVTQTPRYLIKTRGQQVTLSCSPISGHRSVSWYQQTPGQGLQFLFEYFSETQRNKGNFPGRFSGRQFSNSRSEMNVSTLELGDSALYLCASSLTGSAEKPFFGSGTQLSVL.

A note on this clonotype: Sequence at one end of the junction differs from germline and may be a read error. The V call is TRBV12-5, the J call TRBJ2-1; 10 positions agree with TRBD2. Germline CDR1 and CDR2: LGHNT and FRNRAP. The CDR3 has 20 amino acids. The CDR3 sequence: CANGLVCLAGVLFRNNEQFF. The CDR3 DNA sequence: TGTGCTAATGGTTTGGTGTGTCTAGCGGGAGTTCTTTTTAGGAACAACGAGCAGTTCTTC.

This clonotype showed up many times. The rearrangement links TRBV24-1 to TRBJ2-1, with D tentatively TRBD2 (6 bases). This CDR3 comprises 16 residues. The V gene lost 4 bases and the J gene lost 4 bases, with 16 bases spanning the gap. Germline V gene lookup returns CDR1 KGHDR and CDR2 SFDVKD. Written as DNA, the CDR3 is TGTGCCACCAGTGACATGACTAGTGGGTCTTACAATGAGCAGTTCTTC. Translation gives CATSDMTSGSYNEQFF.

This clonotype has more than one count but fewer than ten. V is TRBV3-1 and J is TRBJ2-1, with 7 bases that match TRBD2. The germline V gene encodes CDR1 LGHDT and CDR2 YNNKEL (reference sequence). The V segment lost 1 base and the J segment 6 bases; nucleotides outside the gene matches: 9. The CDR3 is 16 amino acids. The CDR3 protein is CASSQAAAGLSNEQFF. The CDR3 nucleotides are TGTGCCAGCAGCCAAGCAGCAGCGGGACTCTCCAATGAGCAGTTCTTC.

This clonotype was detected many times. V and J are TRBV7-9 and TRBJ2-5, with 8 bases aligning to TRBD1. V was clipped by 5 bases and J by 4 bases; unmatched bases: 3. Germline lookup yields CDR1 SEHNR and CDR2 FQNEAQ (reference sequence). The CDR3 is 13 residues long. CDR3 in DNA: TGTGCCAGCAGCCCACAGGGGGGAGAGACCCAGTACTTC. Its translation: CASSPQGGETQYF.

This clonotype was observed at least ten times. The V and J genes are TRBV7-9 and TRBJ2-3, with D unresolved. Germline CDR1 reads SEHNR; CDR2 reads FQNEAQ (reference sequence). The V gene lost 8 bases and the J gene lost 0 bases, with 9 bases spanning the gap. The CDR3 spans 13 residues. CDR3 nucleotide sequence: TGTGCCAGCTCAGGCCCAAGCACAGATACGCAGTATTTT. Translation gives CASSGPSTDTQYF.

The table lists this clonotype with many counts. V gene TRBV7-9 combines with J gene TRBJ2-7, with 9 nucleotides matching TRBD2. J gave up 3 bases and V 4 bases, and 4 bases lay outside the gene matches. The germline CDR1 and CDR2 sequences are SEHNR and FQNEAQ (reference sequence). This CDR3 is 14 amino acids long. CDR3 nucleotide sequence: TGTGCCAGCAGCTCAGCGGGAGGTATCTACGAGCAGTACTTC. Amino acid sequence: CASSSAGGIYEQYF.

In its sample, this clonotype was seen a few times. CDR3 bases: TGTGCCAGCAGTGACAGGGGAGTAGAAGGCTACACCTTC. This translates into CASSDRGVEGYTF. The gene calls are TRBV2 and TRBJ1-2, with a possible D match to TRBD1 (6 bases). Germline lookup yields CDR1 SNHLY and CDR2 FYNNEI. CDR3 length: 13 amino acids. Trimming left V 3 bases short and J 8 bases short, with 13 bases between.

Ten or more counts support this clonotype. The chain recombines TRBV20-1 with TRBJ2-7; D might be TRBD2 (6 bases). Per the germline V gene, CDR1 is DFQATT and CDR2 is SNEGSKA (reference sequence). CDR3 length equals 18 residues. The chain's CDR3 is CSQALIGGKSRVPYEQYF. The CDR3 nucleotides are TGCAGCCAAGCCCTTATAGGCGGGAAGTCACGGGTTCCGTACGAGCAGTACTTC.